These 10 T cell receptor beta chains came from one sample sequenced in a study of CXCR3-negative and CXCR3-positive naive CD8 T cells. Findings and limits, study-wide: Compared with CXCR3-negative naive cells, CXCR3-positive naive cells showed more hydrophobic TRB CDR3s.

The authors made the TRB cDNA libraries by 5' RACE using UMI labels. TCRdb reprocessed the 5' RACE reads and stores each CDR3 protein as one record, lacking DNA. The sample has around 120,000 distinct CDR3 sequences; the top ten hold 0.5% to 0.75%. These receptors lack a known antigen. Specimen: naive CXCR3+ CD8+ T cells from blood. Sample subset: CD45RO-CCR7+CD27+CD95- naive CD8+ T cells expressing CXCR3 (TNR3+). These receptors were obtained from a human donor in good health. Some clones in this sample may be carry-over from other donors' samples.

The rearrangement joins TRBV5-1 to TRBJ1-3; the D gene TCRdb calls, TRBD1, cannot be checked with no DNA. Germline CDR1 is SGHRS and CDR2 is YFSETQ. This CDR3 has 14 amino acids. CDR3 sequence reads: CASSLEDSGNTIYF. The full variable domain, rest sourced from reference TRBV5-1 and TRBJ1-3, is KAGVTQTPRYLIKTRGQQVTLSCSPISGHRSVSWYQQTPGQGLQFLFEYFSETQRNKGNFPGRFSGRQFSNSRSEMNVSTLELGDSALYLCASSLEDSGNTIYFGEGSWLTVV.

This chain links TRBV6-1 with TRBJ1-2; with no DNA, the TCRdb D assignment of TRBD1 cannot be verified. Germline V lookup: CDR1 MNHNS, CDR2 SASEGT. CDR3 length equals 14 residues. The CDR3 loop reads CASSEGAGLGGYTF.

This chain joins TRBV4-2 and TRBJ2-5; TCRdb's D call of TRBD1 is untestable without DNA. The germline V gene has CDR1 LGHNA and CDR2 YNFKEQ. The CDR3 sequence is 15 residues long. The CDR3 reads CASSQEDRAGETQYF.

The CDR3 spells CASSIGREHYNEQFF. The chain has TRBV5-1 and TRBJ2-1; as DNA is missing, the TRBD2 call by TCRdb cannot be tested. This CDR3 has 15 amino acids. Germline V gene lookup returns CDR1 SGHRS and CDR2 YFSETQ.

The V gene is TRBV7-9, the J gene TRBJ2-7; checking the TCRdb D call of TRBD2 is not possible without DNA. The germline V gene encodes CDR1 SEHNR and CDR2 FQNEAQ (reference sequence). The CDR3 contains 19 residues. The CDR3 sequence: CASSTPDSLMPARKGEQYF.

V usage is TRBV2 and J usage is TRBJ1-2. This CDR3 spans 13 amino acids. Germline values: CDR1 SNHLY, CDR2 FYNNEI. This chain's CDR3 is CASSEQRNYGYTF. Combining the CDR3 with reference TRBV2 and TRBJ1-2 gives the whole variable domain EPEVTQTPSHQVTQMGQEVILRCVPISNHLYFYWYRQILGQKVEFLVSFYNNEISEKSEIFDDQFSVERPDGSNFTLKIRSTKLEDSAMYFCASSEQRNYGYTFGSGTRLTVV.

The chain is built from TRBV6-2 or TRBV6-3 and TRBJ2-2. There are 13 residues in the CDR3. Germline CDR1 and CDR2: MNHEY and SVGEGT. The CDR3 loop is CASSYSNTGELFF.

This chain links TRBV5-1 with TRBJ2-7; lacking DNA, the TRBD1 call made by TCRdb goes unchecked. The CDR3 covers 14 residues. Germline CDR1 reads SGHRS; CDR2 reads YFSETQ. This chain's CDR3 is CASSLADRGYEQYF. Complete variable domain (other parts from reference TRBV5-1 and TRBJ2-7): KAGVTQTPRYLIKTRGQQVTLSCSPISGHRSVSWYQQTPGQGLQFLFEYFSETQRNKGNFPGRFSGRQFSNSRSEMNVSTLELGDSALYLCASSLADRGYEQYFGPGTRLTVT.

The chain employs TRBV7-9 and TRBJ2-7; without DNA, the TCRdb call of TRBD1 cannot be checked. Germline assignment: CDR1 SEHNR and CDR2 FQNEAQ (reference sequence). CDR3 length: 14 residues. CDR3 sequence: CASSIQDTSYEQYF.

The V gene is TRBV12-3 or TRBV12-4, the J gene TRBJ1-4. This CDR3 has 11 residues. The CDR3 protein is CASSFAEKLFF.